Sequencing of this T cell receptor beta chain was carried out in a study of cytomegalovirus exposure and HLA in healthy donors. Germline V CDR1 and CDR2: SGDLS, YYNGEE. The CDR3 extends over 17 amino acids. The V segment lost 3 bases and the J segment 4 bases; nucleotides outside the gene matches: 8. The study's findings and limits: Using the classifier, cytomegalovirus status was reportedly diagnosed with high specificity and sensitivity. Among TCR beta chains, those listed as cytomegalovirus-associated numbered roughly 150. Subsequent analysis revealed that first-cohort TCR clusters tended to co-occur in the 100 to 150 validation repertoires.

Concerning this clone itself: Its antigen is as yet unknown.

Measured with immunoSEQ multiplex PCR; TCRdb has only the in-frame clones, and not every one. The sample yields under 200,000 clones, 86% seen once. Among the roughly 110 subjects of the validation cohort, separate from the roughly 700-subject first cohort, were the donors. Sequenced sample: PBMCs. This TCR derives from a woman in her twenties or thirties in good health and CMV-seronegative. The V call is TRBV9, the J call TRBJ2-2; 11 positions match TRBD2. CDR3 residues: CASSALRLAGITGELFF. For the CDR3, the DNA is TGTGCCAGCAGCGCATTGAGACTAGCGGGAATCACCGGGGAGCTGTTTTTT.